This T cell receptor (beta chain) was recorded in a study of Ad26.COV2.S vaccination and SARS-CoV-2 variants. Study-wide context: Once, or twice with 56 days between doses, Ad26.COV2.S was given intramuscularly.

Concerning this clone itself: Its specificity is unknown.

Treatment: 15 to 20 received Ad26.COV2.S at low or high dose, single or two shots; about 5 received placebo; per-sample allocation not given. At day 63 after the first vaccine or placebo injection, samples were drawn. Notes on the study in general: Vaccine recipients had higher spike-specific TCR breadth than placebo recipients. Across vaccine and placebo recipients, the breadth of non-spike TCRs was similar.

Measured with immunoSEQ multiplex PCR; TCRdb has only the in-frame clones, and not every one. Of about 350,000 clones listed, around 88% are singletons. The ends lost 4 bases at V and 8 bases at J; junction bases unmatched: 4. Germline CDR1 SGHRS, CDR2 YFSETQ. The length of the CDR3 is 13 residues. The sample consisted of peripheral blood, taken in a trial of Ad26.COV2.S vaccine versus placebo. The V gene is TRBV5-1, the J gene TRBJ2-1; TRBD2 aligns across 9 bases. The sequence was obtained from a person aged 18-60 years who received the Ad26.COV2.S COVID-19 vaccine or a placebo. The CDR3 region is CASSSGTSHEQFF. The CDR3 DNA reads as TGCGCCAGCAGCAGCGGGACTAGCCATGAGCAGTTCTTC.